This T cell receptor (beta chain) is drawn from a study of T cells in Graves' hyperthyroidism and ophthalmopathy. Details on this clonotype: The target antigen is unknown.

Researchers took RNA transcripts and amplified the TCR beta CDR3 regions from them. An initial round of RT-PCR targeting the TCR CDR3 relied on the HTBI primer set. TCRdb reanalysed the multiplex PCR reads using MiXCR and keeps one entry per CDR3 protein. Of fewer than 400,000 distinct CDR3 sequences listed, more than 12% are singletons. From germline, CDR1 is LNHDA and CDR2 SQIVND (reference sequence). V gave up 7 bases and J gave up 8 bases; unmatched junction bases: 5. The CDR3 has 12 amino acids. Study-wide findings and caveats: In simple terms, a model built on 13 V-J features told ophthalmopathy apart from stable hyperthyroidism.

The sample was blood. This receptor was taken from a man aged 45-65 years with Graves' ophthalmopathy. This rearrangement joins TRBV19 to TRBJ2-4; 7 bases map to TRBD1. The CDR3 loop is CASIDRVDIQYF. The CDR3 DNA reads TGTGCCAGTATCGACAGGGTGGACATTCAGTACTTC.